Presented here are 27 T cell receptor beta chains from one specimen sequenced in a study of shared clonotypes between healthy human individuals. Naivety among CD8 cells was defined by CD45RO negativity and positive CCR7 selection, thereby excluding terminally differentiated effector memory CD45RA+ cells. Only in-frame clones appear in the TCRdb table, and some are missing; sequencing was by immunoSEQ multiplex PCR. The data contain roughly 850,000 clones, about 97% of them seen just once; the ten biggest clones take up roughly 0.23%. The source material was naive CD8+ T cells sorted from blood. These receptors were taken from a man between 25 and 39 years old in good health.

This rearrangement joins TRBV9 to TRBJ2-4, with TRBD1 as a possible D gene (5 bases). The CDR3 sequence is 16 residues long. Trimming pared 2 bases from V and 0 bases from J, leaving 12 bases between. Germline values: CDR1 SGDLS, CDR2 YYNGEE. This CDR3 is CASSVVQDKAKNIQYF. CDR3 nucleotide sequence: TGTGCCAGCAGCGTGGTACAGGACAAAGCCAAAAACATTCAGTACTTC. Drawing the rest from reference TRBV9 and TRBJ2-4, the complete variable domain is DSGVTQTPKHLITATGQRVTLRCSPRSGDLSVYWYQQSLDQGLQFLIQYYNGEERAKGNILERFSAQQFPDLHSELNLSSLELGDSALYFCASSVVQDKAKNIQYFGAGTRLSVL.

The CDR3 loop reads CASSLGGQYNEQFF. DNA of the CDR3: TGTGCCAGCAGCTTAGGGGGACAGTACAATGAGCAGTTCTTC. The gene calls are TRBV7-8 and TRBJ2-1; TRBD1 aligns across 7 bases. This CDR3 has 14 residues. Germline CDR1 is SGHVS and CDR2 is FQNEAQ. V shed 1 base, J shed 4 bases, and the junction held 1 base outside the gene matches. Complete variable domain (other parts from reference TRBV7-8 and TRBJ2-1): GAGVSQSPRYKVAKRGQDVALRCDPISGHVSLFWYQQALGQGPEFLTYFQNEAQLDKSGLPSDRFFAERPEGSVSTLKIQRTQQEDSAVYLCASSLGGQYNEQFFGPGTRLTVL.

V usage is TRBV9 and J usage is TRBJ2-3; tentative D call: TRBD2 (6 bases). The CDR3 is made up of 15 amino acids. V dropped 3 bases and J dropped 0 bases, with 11 bases sitting between them. CDR1 and CDR2 (germline): SGDLS, YYNGEE. CDR3 in amino acids: CASSDSGLSTDTQYF. DNA of the CDR3: TGTGCCAGCAGCGACTCGGGACTTAGCACAGATACGCAGTATTTT.

V usage is TRBV5-4 and J usage is TRBJ2-1; no clear D. The CDR3 consists of 15 residues. CDR1 and CDR2 (germline): SGHNT, YYREEE (reference sequence). V dropped 1 base and J dropped 1 base, with 9 bases sitting between them. In DNA, the CDR3 is TGTGCCAGCAGCTTGTTTAGTGATTCCTACAATGAGCAGTTCTTC. Translating gives CASSLFSDSYNEQFF.

The DNA of the CDR3 is TGCGCCAGCAGTAGAATCAGGGGAGGTAGCTCCTACGAGCAGTACTTC. Translating it yields CASSRIRGGSSYEQYF. The chain uses TRBV10-1 and TRBJ2-7; D possibly matches TRBD1 or TRBD2 (6 bases each). CDR3 size: 16 residues. Between the trimmed V and J ends, which lost 5 bases and 0 bases, there was a span of 17 bases. Germline CDR1 WNHNN, CDR2 SYGVQD (reference sequence).

The rearrangement joins TRBV4-1 to TRBJ1-4; unclear D gene. The CDR3 runs to 19 residues. Germline CDR1 is MGHRA and CDR2 is YSYEKL. The V gene lost 2 bases and the J gene lost 4 bases, with 23 bases spanning the gap. The DNA for the CDR3 is TGCGCCAGCAGCCAAAGCCATGGTGGGTTTGGTTGGGATAATGAAAAACTGTTTTTT. Translating it yields CASSQSHGGFGWDNEKLFF.

CDR3 loop: CAWSEPGLAGVGTKRGGDEQYF. The CDR3, as DNA: TGTGCCTGGAGTGAACCGGGACTAGCGGGAGTCGGGACCAAAAGGGGGGGCGACGAGCAGTACTTC. The chain combines TRBV30 with TRBJ2-7, with 14 bases aligning to TRBD2. V dropped 1 base and J dropped 5; count of bases not matched to a gene: 25. Looked up from germline, CDR1 is GTSNPN and CDR2 is SVGIG (reference sequence). The length of the CDR3 is 22 residues.

The V gene is TRBV7-2, the J gene TRBJ2-1; 8 bases map to TRBD2. With 0 bases clipped from V and 8 bases from J, the junction kept 15 bases outside the gene matches. The germline CDR1 and CDR2 sequences are SGHTA and FQGNSA. CDR3 length equals 18 residues. CDR3 region: CASSLAPLGWREADEQFF. The CDR3 DNA sequence: TGTGCCAGCAGCTTAGCCCCCTTGGGGTGGCGGGAGGCGGATGAGCAGTTCTTC.

This chain joins TRBV2 and TRBJ2-5; D unresolved. The J call may be mistaken, given a closer DNA end match to TRBJ2-7. Germline V gives CDR1 SNHLY, CDR2 FYNNEI. The CDR3 spans 16 residues. CDR3 DNA sequence: TGTGCCAGCAGTGAAGATCTATTCCCAACCTCGGACGAGCAGTACTTC. It encodes CASSEDLFPTSDEQYF.

On this clone itself: The same CDR3 arises from other DNA sequences in this sample as well. The chain couples TRBV19 to TRBJ2-1; possibly TRBD2 for D (6 bases). The V end lost 2 bases, the J end lost 0 bases, and 8 bases lay between the germline ends. This CDR3 is built from 15 residues. The V gene's germline CDR1 is LNHDA and CDR2 SQIVND (reference sequence). This CDR3 is CASSISGGSYNEQFF. In nucleotides, the CDR3 is TGTGCCAGTAGTATATCCGGGGGCTCCTACAATGAGCAGTTCTTC.

This rearrangement joins TRBV28 to TRBJ2-4; TRBD1 might be the D (6 bases). Germline assignment: CDR1 MDHEN and CDR2 SYDVKM. The CDR3 has 15 residues. Trimming stripped 3 bases from V and 6 bases from J, with 15 bases between. The CDR3 DNA sequence: TGTGCCAGCAGTTTTGGAGTATCAGGGGCAAACATTCAGTACTTC. As protein: CASSFGVSGANIQYF.

This clone has only one observation. The J gene is TRBJ2-3, the V gene TRBV13; D possibly corresponds to TRBD2 (5 bases). The V gene's germline CDR1 is PRHDT and CDR2 FYEKMQ (reference sequence). The CDR3 has 12 amino acids. The V end was cut by 3 bases, the J end by 8 bases, with 9 bases between. The CDR3 bases are TGTGCCAGCAGCTTGGGAGTTAGTACGCAGTATTTT. Its protein product is CASSLGVSTQYF.

Only one count was recorded for this clone. The chain uses TRBV30 and TRBJ2-7; D is ambiguous. Trimming took off 2 bases at V and 2 bases at J, with 13 bases between the two ends. Germline assignment: CDR1 GTSNPN and CDR2 SVGIG (reference sequence). The CDR3 extends over 14 amino acids. CDR3 protein: CAWSPGGVTYEQYF. In nucleotides, the CDR3 is TGTGCCTGGAGTCCCGGTGGGGTGACCTACGAGCAGTACTTC.

This clone was seen only once. This CDR3 is also generated by other DNA sequences in the sample. The chain carries TRBV7-6 and TRBJ2-3, with D tentatively TRBD2 (5 bases). Germline V gene lookup returns CDR1 SGHVS and CDR2 FNYEAQ. The V end lost 2 bases, the J end lost 2 bases, and 8 bases lay between the germline ends. This CDR3 is built from 14 residues. The CDR3 region is CASSLTGNTDTQYF. Written as DNA, the CDR3 is TGTGCCAGCAGCTTAACCGGGAACACAGATACGCAGTATTTT.

In regard to this clone: In the same sample, other DNA sequences code for this CDR3. V and J are TRBV7-9 and TRBJ1-1, with D perhaps TRBD1 (5 bases). CDR3 length: 14 residues. Germline CDR1 and CDR2: SEHNR and FQNEAQ (reference sequence). Trimming cost V 1 base and J 1 base, with 7 bases left between them. Here the CDR3 reads CASSLEGRNTEAFF. CDR3 in DNA: TGTGCCAGCAGCTTAGAGGGACGGAACACTGAAGCTTTCTTT. The whole variable domain, remainder taken from reference TRBV7-9 and TRBJ1-1, is DTGVSQNPRHKITKRGQNVTFRCDPISEHNRLYWYRQTLGQGPEFLTYFQNEAQLEKSRLLSDRFSAERPKGSFSTLEIQRTEQGDSAMYLCASSLEGRNTEAFFGQGTRLTVV.

The chain has TRBV2 and TRBJ1-1; D remains ambiguous. Germline V lookup: CDR1 SNHLY, CDR2 FYNNEI. This CDR3 has 10 residues. The V and J ends lost 6 bases and 1 base respectively, with 0 bases between them. The CDR3 nucleotides are TGTGCCAGCAGGAACACTGAAGCTTTCTTT. The encoded protein is CASRNTEAFF.

This clone is a singleton in its sample. The chain combines TRBV7-8 with TRBJ2-7; tentatively, D is TRBD2 (6 bases). CDR3 size: 16 residues. V was clipped by 5 bases and J by 0 bases, with 17 bases between them. Per the germline V gene, CDR1 is SGHVS and CDR2 is FQNEAQ. CDR3 in amino acids: CASSRPSGLSSYEQYF. The CDR3 region has the DNA TGTGCCAGCAGCCGTCCAAGCGGGCTGAGCTCCTACGAGCAGTACTTC.

This chain connects TRBV27 to TRBJ2-2; D is uncertain. CDR3 length: 15 amino acids. The germline V and J ends were trimmed by 8 bases and 3 bases, with 16 bases remaining between them. CDR1 is MNHEY, CDR2 SMNVEV, per germline (reference sequence). The CDR3 sequence is CASASRVKYTGELFF. The DNA of the CDR3 is TGTGCCAGCGCCTCAAGAGTAAAATACACCGGGGAGCTGTTTTTT.

The gene calls are TRBV7-2 and TRBJ1-4; D might be TRBD1 (5 bases). The length of the CDR3 is 15 residues. CDR1 is SGHTA, CDR2 FQGNSA, per germline. V dropped 3 bases and J dropped 7 bases, with 15 bases sitting between them. The CDR3 DNA follows: TGTGCCAGCAGCTTCGCGGCAGGGTTCTTTGAAAAACTGTTTTTT. Translating gives CASSFAAGFFEKLFF.

The CDR3 sequence: CASSPPDRVNTGELFF. The CDR3 DNA reads as TGTGCCAGCTCACCTCCGGACAGGGTTAACACCGGGGAGCTGTTTTTT. The rearrangement uses TRBV18 and TRBJ2-2; 8 nucleotides agree with TRBD1. Germline V gene sequence: CDR1 KGHSH, CDR2 LQKENI. The V gene end was trimmed by 3 bases and the J gene end by 2 bases; junction bases not matched to a gene: 5. The length of the CDR3 is 16 residues.

This sequence joins TRBV5-6 and TRBJ2-1; D is undetermined. The CDR3 length is 12 residues. V dropped 4 bases and J dropped 3 bases, with 5 bases sitting between them. Germline V gene sequence: CDR1 SGHDT, CDR2 YYEEEE. The CDR3: CASSESYNEQFF. The DNA for the CDR3 is TGTGCCAGCAGCGAGAGCTACAATGAGCAGTTCTTC.

V and J are TRBV19 and TRBJ1-2; the match to TRBD1 covers 7 bases. The junction had 8 bases not matched to a gene; V was cut back by 6 bases and J by 4 bases. Germline V gene lookup returns CDR1 LNHDA and CDR2 SQIVND (reference sequence). There are 14 residues in the CDR3. CDR3 DNA sequence: TGTGCCAGTAGGAACCGGGACAGACCCTATGGCTACACCTTC. Translation gives CASRNRDRPYGYTF.

This clone was detected only once. CDR3 DNA sequence: TGTGCCAGCAGTCCCCGCGGACTAGCGGGAGTTCCTCACAATGAGCAGTTCTTC. This translates into CASSPRGLAGVPHNEQFF. The chain combines TRBV27 with TRBJ2-1; 13 bases are a match to TRBD2. CDR1 is MNHEY and CDR2 is SMNVEV in the germline V gene (reference sequence). The length of the CDR3 is 18 residues. Trimming removed 5 bases from V and 5 bases from J; junction bases left unmatched: 12.

The chain recombines TRBV27 with TRBJ2-1, with unresolved D. Trimming left V 4 bases short and J 6 bases short, with 10 bases between. Germline values: CDR1 MNHEY, CDR2 SMNVEV (reference sequence). The CDR3 runs to 13 residues. The CDR3, as DNA: TGTGCCAGCAGTTGGGCTGCTGCCAATGAGCAGTTCTTC. Protein sequence: CASSWAAANEQFF.

This clone appeared once. The CDR3 spells CASSQGGAHEQYF. DNA of the CDR3: TGTGCCAGCTCCCAGGGTGGAGCCCACGAGCAGTACTTC. The chain employs TRBV18 and TRBJ2-7, with D tentatively TRBD1 (5 bases). Germline assignment: CDR1 KGHSH and CDR2 LQKENI. Trimming cost V 6 bases and J 5 bases, with 14 bases left between them. This CDR3 is built from 13 residues.

This rearrangement joins TRBV10-3 to TRBJ1-4; 7 bases agree with TRBD1. This CDR3 contains 12 residues. V shed 8 bases, J shed 6 bases, and the junction held 3 bases outside the gene matches. Germline lookup yields CDR1 ENHRY and CDR2 SYGVKD. Here the CDR3 DNA reads TGTGCCATCTCAGGGACAGATGAAAAACTGTTTTTT. Translation: CAISGTDEKLFF.

V is TRBV4-1 and J is TRBJ2-1; the match to TRBD2 covers 12 bases. Germline V CDR1 and CDR2: MGHRA, YSYEKL. V was clipped by 3 bases and J by 8 bases; unmatched bases: 11. This CDR3 is 17 amino acids long. Written as DNA, the CDR3 is TGCGCCAGCAGCCACGCCGGACTAGCGGGAATCTTCGATGAGCAGTTCTTC. As protein: CASSHAGLAGIFDEQFF.